What follows is one TCR beta chain and its context. In the study's own analysis: Nucleated cell number was recorded as an estimate derived from reference gene primer amplification. The assay was immunoSEQ multiplex PCR, and TCRdb's table has in-frame clones only and misses some. The D gene and trimming were derived from the DNA, and the V and J assignments and clone size from that table. The sample includes 200,000 to 250,000 clones, roughly 87% seen only once; the top ten take 10%. The germline CDR1 and CDR2 sequences are GTSNPN and SVGIG (reference sequence). V shed 3 bases, J shed 8 bases, and the junction held 7 bases outside the gene matches. This CDR3 region has 13 residues. This entry is derived from a study of blood T cell repertoires in COVID-19. Study context: From the United States, Italy and Spain came samples of acute and convalescent COVID-19. T cells, B-cell-depleted T cells, or PBMCs provided the cDNA or gDNA that served as material.

Residents of 20 to 25 US areas, aged about 18 to 100 years, made up the participants. The sample comprised PBMCs or T cells enriched from blood (not recorded which). This receptor was obtained from a man between 18 and 35 years old with acute COVID-19. The chain uses TRBV30 and TRBJ2-1; TRBD1 agrees at 7 bases. The DNA for the CDR3 is TGTGCCTGGAGCGCAGGGGGACGTTATGAGCAGTTCTTC. It translates to CAWSAGGRYEQFF. The full variable domain, with the rest looked up from reference TRBV30 and TRBJ2-1, is SQTIHQWPATLVQPVGSPLSLECTVEGTSNPNLYWYRQAAGRGLQLLFYSVGIGQISSEVPQNLSASRPQDRQFILSSKKLLLSDSGFYLCAWSAGGRYEQFFGPGTRLTVL.